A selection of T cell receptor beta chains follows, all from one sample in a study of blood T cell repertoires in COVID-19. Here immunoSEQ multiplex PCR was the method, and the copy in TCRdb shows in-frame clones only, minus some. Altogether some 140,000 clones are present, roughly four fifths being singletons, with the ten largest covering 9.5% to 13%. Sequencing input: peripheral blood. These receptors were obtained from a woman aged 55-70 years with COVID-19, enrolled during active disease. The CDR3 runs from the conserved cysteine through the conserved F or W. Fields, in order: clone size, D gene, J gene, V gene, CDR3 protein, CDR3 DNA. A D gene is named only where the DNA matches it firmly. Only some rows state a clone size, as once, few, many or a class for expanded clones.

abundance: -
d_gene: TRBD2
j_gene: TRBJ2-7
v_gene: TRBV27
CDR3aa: CASIIWQGGHEQYF
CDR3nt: TGTGCCAGCATCATATGGCAGGGAGGGCACGAGCAGTACTTC

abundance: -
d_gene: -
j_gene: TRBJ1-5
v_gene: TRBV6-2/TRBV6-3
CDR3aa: CASSYSGQVGQPQHF
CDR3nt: TGTGCCAGCAGTTACTCGGGGCAGGTAGGTCAGCCCCAGCATTTT

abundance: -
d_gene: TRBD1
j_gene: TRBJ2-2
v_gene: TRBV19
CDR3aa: CASSIGTGGNTGELFF
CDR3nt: TGTGCCAGTAGTATCGGGACAGGGGGCAACACCGGGGAGCTGTTTTTT

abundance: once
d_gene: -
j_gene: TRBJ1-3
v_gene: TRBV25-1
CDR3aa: CASSWSSGKGNTIYF
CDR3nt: TGTGCCAGTTCCTGGTCGTCAGGGAAAGGAAACACCATATATTTT

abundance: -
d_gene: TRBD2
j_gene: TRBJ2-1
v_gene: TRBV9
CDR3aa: CASSVSVTGGGGEQFF
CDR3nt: TGTGCCAGCAGCGTAAGTGTTACGGGCGGGGGAGGCGAGCAGTTCTTC

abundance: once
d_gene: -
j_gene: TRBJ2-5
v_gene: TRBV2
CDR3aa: CASSPRLVSQETQYF
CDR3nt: TGTGCCAGCAGTCCGCGACTAGTTTCACAAGAGACCCAGTACTTC

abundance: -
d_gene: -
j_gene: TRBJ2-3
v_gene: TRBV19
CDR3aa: CASSITAQRRRTDTQYF
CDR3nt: TGTGCCAGTAGTATAACGGCCCAGAGGAGGAGGACAGATACGCAGTATTTT

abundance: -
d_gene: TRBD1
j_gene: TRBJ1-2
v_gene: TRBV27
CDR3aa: CASRGDRDWHGYTF
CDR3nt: TGTGCCAGCAGGGGCGACAGGGATTGGCATGGCTACACCTTC

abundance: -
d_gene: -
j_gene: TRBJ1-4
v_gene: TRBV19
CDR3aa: CASTYWNRGEKLFF
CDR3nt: TGTGCCAGTACTTATTGGAACCGCGGGGAAAAACTGTTTTTT

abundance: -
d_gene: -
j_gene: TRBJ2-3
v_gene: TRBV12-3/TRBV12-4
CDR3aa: CASSSTDTQYF
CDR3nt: TGTGCCAGCAGTTCTACCGATACGCAGTATTTT

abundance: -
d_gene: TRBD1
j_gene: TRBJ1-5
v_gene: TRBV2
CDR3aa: CASSVGQGASNQPQHF
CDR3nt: TGTGCCAGCAGTGTAGGACAGGGGGCTAGCAATCAGCCCCAGCATTTT

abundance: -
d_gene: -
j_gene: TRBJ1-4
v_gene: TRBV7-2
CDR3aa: CASSLGHLNEKLFF
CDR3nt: TGTGCCAGCAGCTTAGGGCACCTTAATGAAAAACTGTTTTTT

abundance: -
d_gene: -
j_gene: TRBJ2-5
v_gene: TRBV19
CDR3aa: CASSIGVLRGKETQYF
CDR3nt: TGTGCCAGTAGTATTGGGGTGCTCCGGGGAAAGGAGACCCAGTACTTC

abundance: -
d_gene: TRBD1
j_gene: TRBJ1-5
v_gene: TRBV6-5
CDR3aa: CASSQTGNNQPQHF
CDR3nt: TGTGCCAGCAGCCAGACAGGGAATAATCAGCCCCAGCATTTT

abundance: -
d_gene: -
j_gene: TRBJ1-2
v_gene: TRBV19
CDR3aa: CASSTIRRREGYTF
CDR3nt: TGTGCCAGTAGTACTATCAGGCGCCGGGAAGGCTACACCTTC

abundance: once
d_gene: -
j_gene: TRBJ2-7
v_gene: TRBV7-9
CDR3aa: CASSLDRPPYEQYF
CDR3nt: TGTGCCAGCAGCTTAGACAGGCCTCCCTACGAGCAGTACTTC

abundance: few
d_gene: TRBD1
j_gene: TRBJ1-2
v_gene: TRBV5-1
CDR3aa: CASTPTGGNGYTF
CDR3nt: TGCGCCAGCACGCCTACAGGGGGCAATGGCTACACCTTC

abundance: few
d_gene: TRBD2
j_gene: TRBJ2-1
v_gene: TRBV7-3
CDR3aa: CASSLQAGVKYNEQFF
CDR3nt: TGTGCCAGCAGCCTCCAAGCGGGAGTAAAGTACAATGAGCAGTTCTTC

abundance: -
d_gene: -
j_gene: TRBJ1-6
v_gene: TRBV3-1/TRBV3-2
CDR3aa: CASSQELSSPLHF
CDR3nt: TGTGCCAGCAGCCAAGAACTTTCGTCACCCCTCCACTTT

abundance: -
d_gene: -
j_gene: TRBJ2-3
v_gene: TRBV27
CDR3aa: CASSQSLGGFTDTQYF
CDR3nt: TGTGCCAGCAGCCAATCCTTGGGAGGTTTCACAGATACGCAGTATTTT

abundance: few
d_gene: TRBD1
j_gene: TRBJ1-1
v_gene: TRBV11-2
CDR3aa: CASSFRQGNTEAFF
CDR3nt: TGTGCCAGCAGCTTTAGACAGGGTAACACTGAAGCTTTCTTT

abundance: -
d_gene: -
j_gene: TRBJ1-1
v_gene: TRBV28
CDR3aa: CASNQVNTEAFF
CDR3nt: TGTGCCAGCAATCAGGTGAACACTGAAGCTTTCTTT

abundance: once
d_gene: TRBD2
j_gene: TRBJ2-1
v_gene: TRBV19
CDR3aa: CASSYLGGPDEQFF
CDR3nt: TGTGCCAGTAGCTATCTGGGAGGGCCGGATGAGCAGTTCTTC

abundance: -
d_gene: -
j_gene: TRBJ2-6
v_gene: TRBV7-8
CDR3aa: CASASSSGWGVGASGANVLTF
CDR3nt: TGTGCCAGCGCCTCCTCTTCTGGGTGGGGCGTGGGGGCCTCTGGGGCCAACGTCCTGACTTTC

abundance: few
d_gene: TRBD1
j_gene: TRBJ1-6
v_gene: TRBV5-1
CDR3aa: CASSPDSGGWNSPLHF
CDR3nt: TGCGCCAGCAGCCCTGACTCAGGGGGTTGGAATTCACCCCTCCACTTT

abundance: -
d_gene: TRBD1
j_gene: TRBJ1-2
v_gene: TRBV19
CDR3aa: CASSPTGSHGGYTF
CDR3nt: TGTGCCAGTAGTCCGACAGGGTCCCATGGGGGCTACACCTTC

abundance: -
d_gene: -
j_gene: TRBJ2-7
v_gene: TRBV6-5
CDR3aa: CASSYSRSYEQYF
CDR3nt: TGTGCCAGCAGTTATTCTAGGTCCTACGAGCAGTACTTC

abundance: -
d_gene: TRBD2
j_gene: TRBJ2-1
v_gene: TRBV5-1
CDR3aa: CASSGSGGNEQFF
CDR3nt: TGCGCCAGCAGCGGAAGCGGGGGCAATGAGCAGTTCTTC

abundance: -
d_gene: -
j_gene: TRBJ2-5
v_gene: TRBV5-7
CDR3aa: CASSPVPIGGETQYF
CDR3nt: TGTGCCAGCAGCCCCGTCCCGATTGGAGGAGAGACCCAGTACTTC

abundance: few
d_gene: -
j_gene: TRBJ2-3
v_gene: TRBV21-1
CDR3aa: CASRKRRGLVSTDTQYF
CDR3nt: TGTGCCAGCCGGAAGAGGCGGGGGCTGGTTAGCACAGATACGCAGTATTTT

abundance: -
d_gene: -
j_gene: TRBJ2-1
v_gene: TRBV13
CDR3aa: CASSLGSSGRSYNEQFF
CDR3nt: TGTGCCAGCAGCTTAGGGTCGAGCGGCAGGTCCTACAATGAGCAGTTCTTC

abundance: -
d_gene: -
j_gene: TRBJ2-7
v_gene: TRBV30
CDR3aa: CAWRGGRDCPDSYEQYF
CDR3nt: TGTGCCTGGAGAGGTGGTCGGGACTGCCCGGATTCCTACGAGCAGTACTTC

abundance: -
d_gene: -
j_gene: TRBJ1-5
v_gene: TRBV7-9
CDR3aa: CASSWGGTSNQPQHF
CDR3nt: TGTGCCAGCAGCTGGGGGGGCACTAGCAATCAGCCCCAGCATTTT

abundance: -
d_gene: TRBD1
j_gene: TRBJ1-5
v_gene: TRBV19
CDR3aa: CASSITGTGGNQPQHF
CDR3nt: TGTGCCAGTAGTATTACCGGGACAGGGGGCAATCAGCCCCAGCATTTT

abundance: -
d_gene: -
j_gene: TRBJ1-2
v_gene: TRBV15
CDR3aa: CATSRDREGRNYGYTF
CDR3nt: TGTGCCACCAGCAGAGATCGGGAGGGGCGTAACTATGGCTACACCTTC

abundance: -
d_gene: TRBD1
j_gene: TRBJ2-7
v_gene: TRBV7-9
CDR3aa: CASSRAGQGDEQYF
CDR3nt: TGTGCCAGCAGCAGAGCCGGACAGGGTGACGAGCAGTACTTC

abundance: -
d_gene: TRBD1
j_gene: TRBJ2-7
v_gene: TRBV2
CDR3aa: CASSGQGVHEQYF
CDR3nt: TGTGCCAGCAGTGGTCAGGGGGTCCACGAGCAGTACTTC

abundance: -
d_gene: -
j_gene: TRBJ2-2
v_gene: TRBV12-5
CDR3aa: CASGFEGLKGGELFF
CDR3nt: TGTGCTAGTGGTTTCGAGGGACTCAAAGGAGGGGAGCTGTTTTTT

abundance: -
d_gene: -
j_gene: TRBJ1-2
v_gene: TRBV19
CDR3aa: CASTVWGDFYGYTF
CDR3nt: TGTGCCAGTACCGTATGGGGGGATTTCTATGGCTACACCTTC

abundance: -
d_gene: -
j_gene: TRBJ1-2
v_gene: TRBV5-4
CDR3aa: CASSFLEFDYGYTF
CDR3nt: TGTGCCAGCAGCTTTCTAGAATTTGACTATGGCTACACCTTC